One TCR beta chain is described in this entry. Its antigen remains unidentified. The CDR3 end lies 3 residues beyond the end of the read and is filled in from the germline J gene. This specimen belongs to a study of T cell clonality in common variable immunodeficiency. Profiled with immunoSEQ multiplex PCR; TCRdb holds only in-frame clones, not every one. This sample has approximately 30,000 clones and no singletons, with 3% to 5% in the ten largest. Whole-study results and caveats: Reportedly, TCR beta sequences from common variable immunodeficiency showed fewer deletions and N-nucleotide insertions. Repertoire-complication correlations in CVID were limited by patient heterogeneity. CVID subjects shared fewer TCRbeta clones than healthy controls did.

V shed 6 bases and J shed 4 bases, with 12 bases lying between them. CDR3 length: 13 amino acids. Per the germline V gene, CDR1 is SEHNR and CDR2 is FQNEAQ (reference sequence). CVID meant reduced serum IgG, IgA and/or IgM plus specific antibody deficiency. Heparinized whole blood, roughly 5 to 8 ml, came from each donor. V gene TRBV7-9 combines with J gene TRBJ1-1; D is perhaps TRBD1 (6 bases). The TCR comes from a human donor with common variable immunodeficiency. Sample: peripheral blood mononuclear cells. The sequenced CDR3 bases are TGTGCCAGCAGACAAGGGGGATCCACTGAA. Its protein product is CASRQGGSTE. The whole CDR3 is CASRQGGSTEAFF.